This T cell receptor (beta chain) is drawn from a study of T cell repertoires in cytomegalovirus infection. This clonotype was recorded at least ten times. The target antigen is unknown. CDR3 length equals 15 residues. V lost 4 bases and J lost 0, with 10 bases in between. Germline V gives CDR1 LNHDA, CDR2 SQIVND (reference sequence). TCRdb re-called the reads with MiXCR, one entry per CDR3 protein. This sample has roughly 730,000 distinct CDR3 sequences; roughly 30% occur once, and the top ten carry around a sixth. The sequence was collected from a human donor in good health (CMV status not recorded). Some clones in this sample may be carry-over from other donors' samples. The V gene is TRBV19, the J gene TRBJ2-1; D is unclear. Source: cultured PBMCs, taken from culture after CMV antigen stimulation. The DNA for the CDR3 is TGTGCCAGTAGTACCTTACAGCACTCCTACAATGAGCAGTTCTTC. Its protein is CASSTLQHSYNEQFF.